This entry is about one TCR beta chain. The antigen this receptor binds is unknown. Base quality data are lacking; no much larger clone is found one base away. These data originate in a study of T cell responses to AZD1222 COVID-19 vaccine (dated by TCRdb to 2020 to 2023). Regarding the study in general: A total of 230 to 250 trial participants underwent TCR sequencing, of whom about 200 received two doses of AZD1222 and around 26 received two doses of the MenACWY control vaccine. Trial participants were enrolled into age subgroups of 18-55, 56-69 and 70-plus years, which contained about 150, 27 and 61 TCR-sequenced participants, respectively.

The CDR3 regions of human TCRbeta chains were analyzed by immunosequencing. As for the original processing: TCRs in the repertoires were compared against a reference library of SARS-CoV-2-specific TCRs that had been generated with the MIRA antigen-specificity platform. Breadth was defined as the fraction of unique TCRs that were SARS-CoV-2-associated. Depth was defined as the fraction of total T cells that were SARS-CoV-2-associated. Using the MIRA data, every spike-specific TCR was mapped to the spike region that the TCR reacted to and assigned to either a CD4 or a CD8 class. Log10-transformed breadth and depth values were compared by one-way ANOVA with Sidak's multiple comparisons tests. In TCRdb, the immuneACCESS table is reduced to in-frame sequences with V and J assigned. These tables do not hold every clone; where another copy was compared, an unresolved V gene accounts for under half, and the others remain unexplained. V and J calls plus clone size are reproduced from that table; the DNA served to infer D and trimming. Here the sample has roughly 120,000 clones; approximately 86% occur a single time. Under 3% of the sample is in the top ten clones.

This sample's time point label indicates: about 28 days (+/-7) after the second vaccine dose. Because spike-specific TCR depth and breadth did not differ between the two schedules, AZD1222 recipients who got a second dose at roughly 4 weeks were pooled with those who got a second dose at roughly 12 weeks. The vaccinee samples were drawn from two UK trials, COV001 and COV002, one of which was a single-blind randomized controlled phase 2/3 trial testing AZD1222 (ChAdOx1 nCoV-19) in healthy adults. For TCRbeta chain sequencing, PBMC samples were collected from trial participants at day 0 and at day 28 after the second dose. The investigation overall reported the following: The 56-69-year group was small, and its depth increase did not reach significance, likely because of low power. The vaccine-associated CD4 TCRs covered the entire spike protein, and the dominant responses fell in regions 160-218 and 743-854. After two AZD1222 doses, spike-specific TCR breadth and depth were significantly higher than at day 0 and than in MenACWY recipients. Because no samples from the day 14 peak response were available, repertoires could be characterized only after the peak T cell response. Nearly half of unique spike-specific TCRs reportedly recognized epitopes outside regions mutated in the B.1.351 and B.1.1.7 variants. Participants were mostly white British and included more females than males, and it was suggested by the authors that clonal diversity may have been underestimated. Only a handful of AZD1222 recipients were SARS-CoV-2 seropositive at baseline, limiting conclusions about previously exposed vaccinees.

Spanning cysteine to phenylalanine, the CDR3 consists of 17 amino acids. Of all the DNA, just the CDR3 is kept, 51 bases in frame from base 1. Germline trimming: 0 bases from V, 3 bases from J; junction bases outside gene matches: 6. Via the germline V gene, CDR1 is SGHRS and CDR2 YFSETQ. The sequence came from an adult who received the AZD1222 COVID-19 vaccine. The sample was peripheral blood, taken 28 days after the second AZD1222 dose. This receptor chain uses TRBV5-1 and TRBJ1-4; 9 of the junction bases match TRBD1. CDR3 loop: CASSLGGGQGSNEKLFF. The DNA reads as follows: TGCGCCAGCAGCTTGGGAGGGGGACAGGGATCTAATGAAAAACTGTTTTTT.